Described below is a single TCR beta chain sequence and its context. Its specificity is not known. A minimum of one pre-ART and two post-ART PBMC samples existed for each donor. This specimen belongs to a study of long-term antiretroviral therapy in people with HIV. This CDR3 has 14 residues. CDR1 is SGHTA, CDR2 FQGNSA, per germline. Between the trimmed V and J ends, which lost 7 bases and 5 bases, there was a span of 17 bases. Researchers report immunoSEQ v3.0 was run at survey level. In sequencing, about 35,000-50,000 T-cell genomes per sample were targeted. Profiling relied on immunoSEQ multiplex PCR, and the TCRdb table lists in-frame clones only, not all of them. The data hold about 33,000 clones, with over 65% observed a single time. Points from the study as a whole: In the period from the mid-2000s to the late 2010s, blood was collected, possibly under older ART regimens. There were no data on ART adherence, viral resistance or therapy changes, a gap that limits inferences about post-ART repertoire changes.

This TCR came from a woman aged 45-65 years with HIV. J is TRBJ1-1 and V is TRBV7-2; D gene ambiguous. Here the sequenced sample was unsorted PBMCs, taken 2 years after starting antiretroviral therapy. CDR3 nucleotides: TGTGCCAGCATTCCACGGGTGGTTCGTACTGAAGCTTTCTTT. Its protein is CASIPRVVRTEAFF.